The rows below give T cell receptor beta chains drawn from one sample of a study of blood T cell repertoires in COVID-19. Sequencing was performed with immunoSEQ multiplex PCR; in TCRdb, only in-frame clones are kept and a portion is missing. Of roughly 250,000 clones in the sample, 75% to 90% were seen once. Sequenced material: peripheral blood. The source is a man aged 60-69 years who had recovered from COVID-19. CDR3s include the opening cysteine and the closing phenylalanine or tryptophan. The order of the fields is clone size, D gene, V gene, CDR3 length, J gene, CDR3 DNA, CDR3 protein. D genes are given only for firm matches. Some rows have no size entry. The others give once, few or many, or a class for an expanded clone.

size: once
D: NA
V: TRBV7-9
length: 17
J: TRBJ2-1
DNA: TGTGCCAGCAGCCGATTCGATGGGAGACACCTAATAGGTGAGCAGTTCTTC
CDR3: CASSRFDGRHLIGEQFF

size: NA
D: NA
V: TRBV5-1
length: 14
J: TRBJ1-1
DNA: TGCGCCAGCAGCTTGGCCGCGGGGTCCCCTGAAGCTTTCTTT
CDR3: CASSLAAGSPEAFF

size: NA
D: TRBD1
V: TRBV28
length: 18
J: TRBJ1-5
DNA: TGTGCCAGCAGTGGGGCCCCGGGACAGGGGGATAGCAATCAGCCCCAGCATTTT
CDR3: CASSGAPGQGDSNQPQHF

size: NA
D: NA
V: TRBV5-6
length: 15
J: TRBJ1-4
DNA: TGTGCCAGCAGCTTGCAAGGAGGTACTAATGAAAAACTGTTTTTT
CDR3: CASSLQGGTNEKLFF

size: NA
D: NA
V: TRBV21-1
length: 12
J: TRBJ1-5
DNA: TGTGCCAGCAGGGCAGGGGGTCAGCCCCAGCATTTT
CDR3: CASRAGGQPQHF

size: NA
D: TRBD2
V: TRBV3-1/TRBV3-2
length: 15
J: TRBJ2-7
DNA: TGTGCCAGCAGCCCCCCAGCGGGGGCAACTAGCGAGCAGTACTTC
CDR3: CASSPPAGATSEQYF

size: few
D: NA
V: TRBV19
length: 14
J: TRBJ1-5
DNA: TGTGCCAGTAGTAGGTCAGGGGACGTTCAGCCCCAGCATTTT
CDR3: CASSRSGDVQPQHF

size: NA
D: NA
V: TRBV9
length: 15
J: TRBJ2-5
DNA: TGTGCCAGCGGGACGGGACACCGAGAAGAGTTGACCCAGTACTTC
CDR3: CASGTGHREELTQYF

size: NA
D: TRBD2
V: TRBV5-1
length: 15
J: TRBJ2-5
DNA: TGCGCCAGCGGCCAGCGGGGGGGCAACCAAGAGACCCAGTACTTC
CDR3: CASGQRGGNQETQYF

size: NA
D: NA
V: TRBV5-1
length: 16
J: TRBJ1-1
DNA: TGCGCCAGCAGCCTCCGGTCGGTCGGCAGGGATACTGAAGCTTTCTTT
CDR3: CASSLRSVGRDTEAFF

size: NA
D: NA
V: TRBV30
length: 13
J: TRBJ2-2
DNA: TGTGCCTGGAGTGCAGGGTACACCGGGGAGCTGTTTTTT
CDR3: CAWSAGYTGELFF

size: NA
D: NA
V: TRBV27
length: 13
J: TRBJ2-1
DNA: TGTGCCAGCAGTTTATATAGGGGGTATGAGCAGTTCTTC
CDR3: CASSLYRGYEQFF

size: once
D: TRBD1
V: TRBV10-3
length: 15
J: TRBJ1-6
DNA: TGTGCCATCAGTTCGGAGGGGACAGGGGTTTCACCCCTCCACTTT
CDR3: CAISSEGTGVSPLHF

size: NA
D: TRBD1
V: TRBV5-1
length: 13
J: TRBJ1-2
DNA: TGCGCCAGCAGCTTTACAGGGGGCTATGGCTACACCTTC
CDR3: CASSFTGGYGYTF

size: NA
D: TRBD1
V: TRBV18
length: 14
J: TRBJ2-1
DNA: TGTGCCAGCTCACCACTAACAGGGGTGAGTGAGCAGTTCTTC
CDR3: CASSPLTGVSEQFF

size: NA
D: TRBD2
V: TRBV10-2
length: 15
J: TRBJ2-2
DNA: TGCGCCAGCATTGGACTAGCGGGGGGGACCGGGGAGCTGTTTTTT
CDR3: CASIGLAGGTGELFF

size: NA
D: NA
V: TRBV9
length: 13
J: TRBJ1-1
DNA: TGTGCCAGCAGCGTCAGGGAGAACACTGAAGCTTTCTTT
CDR3: CASSVRENTEAFF

size: few
D: TRBD1
V: TRBV2
length: 15
J: TRBJ1-5
DNA: TGTGCCAGCAGAAAGGCAGGGGGCCATAATCAGCCCCAGCATTTT
CDR3: CASRKAGGHNQPQHF

size: few
D: NA
V: TRBV30
length: 11
J: TRBJ1-6
DNA: TGTGCCTGGACTCAGAATTCACCCCTCCACTTT
CDR3: CAWTQNSPLHF

size: NA
D: NA
V: TRBV2
length: 17
J: TRBJ2-3
DNA: TGTGCCAGCAGTGGAGCCCCGTCGGGACATCACACAGATACGCAGTATTTT
CDR3: CASSGAPSGHHTDTQYF

size: NA
D: TRBD1
V: TRBV2
length: 14
J: TRBJ1-2
DNA: TGTGCCAGCACTCCGGTGACAGGGGCCCGTAGCTACACCTTC
CDR3: CASTPVTGARSYTF

size: few
D: TRBD2
V: TRBV27
length: 15
J: TRBJ2-1
DNA: TGTGCCAGCCAATCACTAGCGGGGGGGATCAATGAGCAGTTCTTC
CDR3: CASQSLAGGINEQFF

size: NA
D: NA
V: TRBV5-1
length: 15
J: TRBJ1-5
DNA: TGCGCCAGCAGGGCCGACATTGGCCCCAATCAGCCCCAGCATTTT
CDR3: CASRADIGPNQPQHF